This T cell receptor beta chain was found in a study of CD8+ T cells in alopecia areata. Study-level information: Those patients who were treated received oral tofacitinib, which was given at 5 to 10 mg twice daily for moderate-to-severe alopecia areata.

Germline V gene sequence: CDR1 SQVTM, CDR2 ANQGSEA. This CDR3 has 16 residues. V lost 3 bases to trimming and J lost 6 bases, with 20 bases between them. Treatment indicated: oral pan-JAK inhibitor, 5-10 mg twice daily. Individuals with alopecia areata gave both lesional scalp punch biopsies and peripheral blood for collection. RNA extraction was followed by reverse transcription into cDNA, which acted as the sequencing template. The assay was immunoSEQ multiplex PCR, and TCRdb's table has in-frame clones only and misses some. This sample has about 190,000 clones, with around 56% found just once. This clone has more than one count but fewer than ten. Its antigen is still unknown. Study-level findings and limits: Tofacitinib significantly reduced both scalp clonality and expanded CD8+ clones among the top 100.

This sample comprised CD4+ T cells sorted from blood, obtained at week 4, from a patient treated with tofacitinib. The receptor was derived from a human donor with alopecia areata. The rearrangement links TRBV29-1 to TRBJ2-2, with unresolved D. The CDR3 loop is CSVDEKGTVGSGELFF. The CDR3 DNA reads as TGCAGCGTTGACGAAAAGGGAACTGTTGGGTCCGGGGAGCTGTTTTTT.